The following is a TCR beta chain sequence with its context. Its antigen is as yet unknown. This sample was taken from a study of shared clonotypes between healthy human individuals. Study findings and constraints: Sequencing depth was predicted to influence how clonotypes are shared among donors.

In the original analysis: Filtering differed because ImmunoSEQ produced junction-only sequences that carried no quality scores. Assay: immunoSEQ multiplex PCR; the TCRdb copy retains only in-frame clones and omits some. That table supplies the V and J calls and clone size; D and trimming were determined from the DNA. The data show approximately 2,300,000 clones, approximately 90% seen once. The CDR3 totals 17 residues. Trimming took 1 base from V and 3 from J; bases not matched to a gene: 10. Germline-derived CDR1 and CDR2 are SGHTA and FQGNSA. It was into CD45RA+ naive and CD45RA-negative memory subsets that the CD4+ cells were split.

This TCR was recovered from a man aged 18 to 30 in good health. Some clones in this sample may be carry-over from other donors' samples. Sequencing was done on a sample of naive CD4+ T cells from PBMCs. Subset here: CD45RA+ positively selected. The rearrangement joins TRBV7-2 to TRBJ2-3; 7 nucleotides agree with TRBD2. Here the CDR3 DNA reads TGTGCCAGCAGCTTAGACGCTAGCGGTGGGGGAACAGATACGCAGTATTTT. Translating gives CASSLDASGGGTDTQYF.